This T cell receptor beta chain was captured in a study of somatic mutations in cytotoxic T cells in rheumatoid arthritis. Magnetic beads with positive selection isolated CD4+ and CD8+ fractions, whose purity was verified by flow cytometry. Sequencing used immunoSEQ multiplex PCR; TCRdb keeps in-frame clones, though not all of them. Altogether some 14,000 clones are present, just under 80% being singletons, with the ten largest covering 6% to 8.5%. The receptor's source is an adult with rheumatoid arthritis. The sequenced sample was CD8+ T cells sorted from blood.

The DNA of the CDR3 is TGTGCCAGCAGTGAGCCGGGAGGCAATCAGCCCCAGCATTTT. Translating gives CASSEPGGNQPQHF. The V call is TRBV25-1, the J call TRBJ1-5, with no clear D. The V gene's germline CDR1 is MGHDK and CDR2 SYGVNS. This CDR3 region has 14 residues. Trimming cost V 3 bases and J 2 bases, with 8 bases left between them.